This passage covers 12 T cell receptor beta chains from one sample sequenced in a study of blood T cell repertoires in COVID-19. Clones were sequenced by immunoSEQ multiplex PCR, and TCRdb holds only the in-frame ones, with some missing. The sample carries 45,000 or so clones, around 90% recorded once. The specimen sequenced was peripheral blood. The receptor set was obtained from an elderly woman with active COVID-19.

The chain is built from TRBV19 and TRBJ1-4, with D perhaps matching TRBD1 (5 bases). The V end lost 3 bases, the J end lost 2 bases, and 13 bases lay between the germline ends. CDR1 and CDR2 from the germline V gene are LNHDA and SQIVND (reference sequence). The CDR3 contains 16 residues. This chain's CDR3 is CASSIARGRTNEKLFF. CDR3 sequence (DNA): TGTGCCAGTAGTATTGCTCGGGGGAGGACTAATGAAAAACTGTTTTTT.

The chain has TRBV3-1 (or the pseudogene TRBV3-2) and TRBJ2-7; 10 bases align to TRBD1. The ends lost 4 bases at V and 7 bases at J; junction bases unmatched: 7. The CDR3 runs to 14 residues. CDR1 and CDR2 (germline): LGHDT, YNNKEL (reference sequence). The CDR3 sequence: CASSRRDRGTEQYF. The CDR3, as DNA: TGTGCCAGCAGCCGACGGGACAGGGGCACGGAGCAGTACTTC.

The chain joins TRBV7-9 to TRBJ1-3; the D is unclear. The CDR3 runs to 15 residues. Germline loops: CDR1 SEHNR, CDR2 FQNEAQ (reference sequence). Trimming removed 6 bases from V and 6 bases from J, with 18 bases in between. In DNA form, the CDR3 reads TGTGCCAGCAGTCATAGGGAGGTTCGAACAAACACCATATATTTT. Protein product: CASSHREVRTNTIYF. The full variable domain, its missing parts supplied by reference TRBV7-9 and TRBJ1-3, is DTGVSQNPRHKITKRGQNVTFRCDPISEHNRLYWYRQTLGQGPEFLTYFQNEAQLEKSRLLSDRFSAERPKGSFSTLEIQRTEQGDSAMYLCASSHREVRTNTIYFGEGSWLTVV.

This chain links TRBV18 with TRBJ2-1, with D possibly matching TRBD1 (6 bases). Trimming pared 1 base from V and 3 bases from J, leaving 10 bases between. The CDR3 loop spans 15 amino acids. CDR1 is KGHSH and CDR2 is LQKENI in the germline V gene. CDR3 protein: CASSPRDTFYNEQFF. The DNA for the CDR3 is TGTGCCAGCTCACCACGGGACACCTTCTACAATGAGCAGTTCTTC. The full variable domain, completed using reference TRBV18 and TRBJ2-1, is NAGVMQNPRHLVRRRGQEARLRCSPMKGHSHVYWYRQLPEEGLKFMVYLQKENIIDESGMPKERFSAEFPKEGPSILRIQQVVRGDSAAYFCASSPRDTFYNEQFFGPGTRLTVL.

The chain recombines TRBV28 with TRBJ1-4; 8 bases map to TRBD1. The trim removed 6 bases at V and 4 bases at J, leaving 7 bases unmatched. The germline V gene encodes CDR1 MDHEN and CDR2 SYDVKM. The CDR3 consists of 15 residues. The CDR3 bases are TGTGCCAGCAGAGACAGGGGAGGGGGTAATGAAAAACTGTTTTTT. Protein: CASRDRGGGNEKLFF.

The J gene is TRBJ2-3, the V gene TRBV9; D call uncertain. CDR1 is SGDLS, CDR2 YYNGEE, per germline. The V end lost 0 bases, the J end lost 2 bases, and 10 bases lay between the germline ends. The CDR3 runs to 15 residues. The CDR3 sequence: CASSVGGLYTDTQYF. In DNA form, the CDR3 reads TGTGCCAGCAGCGTAGGTGGTCTCTACACAGATACGCAGTATTTT.

For the CDR3, the DNA is TGTGCCAGTAGCCTAGCGGGGGACTCCTACGAGCAGTACTTC. It encodes CASSLAGDSYEQYF. The chain employs TRBV19 and TRBJ2-7; 10 positions match TRBD2. The V gene's germline CDR1 is LNHDA and CDR2 SQIVND (reference sequence). V was pared by 6 bases and J by 0 bases, with 2 bases of the junction left unmatched. There are 14 residues in the CDR3.

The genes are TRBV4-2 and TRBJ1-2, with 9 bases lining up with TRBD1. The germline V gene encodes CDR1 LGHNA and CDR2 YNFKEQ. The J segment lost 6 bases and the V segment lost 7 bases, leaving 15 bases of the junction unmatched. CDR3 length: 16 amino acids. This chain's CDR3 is CASNRDRVLATDGYTF. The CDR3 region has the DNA TGTGCCAGCAACCGGGACAGGGTTTTGGCTACGGATGGCTACACCTTC.

CDR3 nucleotide sequence: TGTGCCAGCATGAGGACAGGGGGCCACCAGCCCCAGCATTTT. Amino acid sequence: CASMRTGGHQPQHF. This chain links TRBV28 with TRBJ1-5; 11 nucleotides line up with TRBD1. This CDR3 is 14 amino acids long. CDR1 MDHEN and CDR2 SYDVKM come from the germline V gene. Trimming removed 7 bases from V and 7 bases from J; junction bases left unmatched: 6. Looking up the rest from reference TRBV28 and TRBJ1-5 gives the full variable domain: DVKVTQSSRYLVKRTGEKVFLECVQDMDHENMFWYRQDPGLGLRLIYFSYDVKMKEKGDIPEGYSVSREKKERFSLILESASTNQTSMYLCASMRTGGHQPQHFGDGTRLSIL.

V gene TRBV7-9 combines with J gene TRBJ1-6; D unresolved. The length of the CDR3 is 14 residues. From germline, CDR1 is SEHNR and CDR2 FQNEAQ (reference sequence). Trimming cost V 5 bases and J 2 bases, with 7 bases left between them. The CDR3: CASSPGAYNSPLHF. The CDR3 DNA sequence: TGTGCCAGCAGCCCCGGGGCCTATAATTCACCCCTCCACTTT.

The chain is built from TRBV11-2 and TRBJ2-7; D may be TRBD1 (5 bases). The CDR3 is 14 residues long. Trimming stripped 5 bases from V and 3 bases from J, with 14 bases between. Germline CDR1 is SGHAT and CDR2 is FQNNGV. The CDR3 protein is CASSLGTRVYEQYF. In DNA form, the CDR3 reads TGTGCCAGCAGCCTGGGAACCAGGGTCTACGAGCAGTACTTC.

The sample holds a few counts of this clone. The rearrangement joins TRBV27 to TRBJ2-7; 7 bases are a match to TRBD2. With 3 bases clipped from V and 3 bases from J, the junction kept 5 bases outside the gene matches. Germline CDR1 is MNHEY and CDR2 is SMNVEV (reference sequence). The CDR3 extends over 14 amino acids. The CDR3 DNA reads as TGTGCCAGCAGTTTTGCAGGGAGGGACTACGAGCAGTACTTC. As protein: CASSFAGRDYEQYF.